This T cell receptor beta chain was observed in a study of blood T cell repertoires in COVID-19 (dated by TCRdb to the early 2020s). For context, the study as a whole: Samples from collaborators originated in the United States, Italy and Spain and spanned both the acute and convalescent phases of COVID-19. The material from the prospective study consisted of cDNA or gDNA derived from T cells, B-cell-depleted T cells, or PBMCs. The dataset comprised deeply sampled blood TCRbeta repertoires from subjects exposed to, actively infected with, or recovered from COVID-19. The repertoires were made available in a free public database intended to serve as a resource for research on the immune response to SARS-CoV-2. The samples were drawn from the first 160 participants of the ongoing ImmuneRACE study and from more than 1,000 subjects provided by 6 global collaborators. Nearly every sample came with metadata listing a de-identified subject ID, COVID-19 status, age in years and sex. HLA class I and class II types, where available, came from metadata supplied by the sample provider rather than from assay-based typing. General study outcomes and caveats: How much clinical and demographic metadata was included differed by source and by participant, and the metadata was provided uncurated.

One collaborating source in Seattle enrolled patients while the patients were actively infected and followed the patients over time throughout the course of disease. Each collaborating institution followed its own protocols to collect whole blood in K2EDTA tubes. For TCRbeta analysis, collaborators shipped samples as frozen whole blood, isolated PBMCs, or DNA extracted from either of those sample types. The CDR3 numbers 14 residues from cysteine through phenylalanine. The kept DNA is CDR3 alone, 42 bases in frame from the first base. The CDR1 and CDR2 encoded by the germline V gene are MDHEN and SYDVKM. V trim: 6 bases; J trim: 4 bases; unmatched bases: 5. TCRbeta CDR3 regions were amplified from genomic DNA by means of the immunoSEQ Assay, a bias-controlled multiplex PCR. The study's own analysis went as follows. Nucleated cell counts per sample were estimated from amplification of reference gene primers within the assay. To quantify the absolute abundance of each unique TCRbeta CDR3 rearrangement, sequence reads were collapsed and filtered. Productive Simpson clonality was computed per sample as the square root of Simpson's diversity index over productive rearrangements. In its TCRdb copy, this immuneACCESS table keeps in-frame sequences only and misses some clones. Where compared with another copy, unresolved V genes explain less than half of these, and the others have no known cause. Clonal size and the V and J genes are those of that table, whereas D and trimming came from the DNA. The sample records 200,000 or so clones, about 88% of which are singletons. The ten largest account for 15% to 20% of the sample.

Worth noting for this clone: Its antigen specificity is not known. No much larger clone is present one base from it, and per-base qualities are unavailable.

The V gene is TRBV28 and the J gene is TRBJ2-7; 11 nucleotides in the junction match TRBD2. Sequences were obtained from peripheral blood. This sequence originates from a man in his fifties or sixties with COVID-19, enrolled during active disease. The DNA sequence is given as TGTGCCAGCAGCTTAGCGGGAGGGGAGTACGAGCAGTACTTC. Its amino acids are CASSLAGGEYEQYF.